The sequence of this T cell receptor beta chain was determined in a study of blood T cell repertoires in COVID-19. Across the whole study: Sites across the United States, Italy and Spain contributed samples from acute and convalescent COVID-19.

Repertoires were generated with immunoSEQ multiplex PCR, while TCRdb's copy carries only in-frame clones and drops some. The sample lists around 130,000 clones; around four fifths were seen once. Germline V CDR1 and CDR2: SGHDT, YYEEEE. V lost 3 bases, J lost 4 bases, and 11 bases lay in between. The CDR3 sequence is 13 residues long. Material: peripheral blood. The chain carries TRBV5-6 and TRBJ2-7; D perhaps matches TRBD1 (6 bases). This receptor was identified in a man in his forties with active or convalescent COVID-19. In DNA form, the CDR3 reads TGTGCCAGCAGCTCCGAGACAGGTTACGAGCAGTACTTC. It encodes CASSSETGYEQYF.